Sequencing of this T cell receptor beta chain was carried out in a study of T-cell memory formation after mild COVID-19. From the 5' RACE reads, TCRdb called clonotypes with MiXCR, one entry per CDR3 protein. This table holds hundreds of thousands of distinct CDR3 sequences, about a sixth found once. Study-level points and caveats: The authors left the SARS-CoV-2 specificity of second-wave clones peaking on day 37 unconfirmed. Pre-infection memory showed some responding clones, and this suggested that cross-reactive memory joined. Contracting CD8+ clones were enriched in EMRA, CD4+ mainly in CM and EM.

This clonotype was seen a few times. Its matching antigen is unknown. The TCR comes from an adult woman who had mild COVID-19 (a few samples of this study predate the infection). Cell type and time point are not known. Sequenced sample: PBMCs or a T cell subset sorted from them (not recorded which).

CDR3 DNA sequence: TGTGCCAGCAGCTTAGAATTAGGGTCGTACACCTTC. Translation: CASSLELGSYTF. V usage is TRBV7-2 and J usage is TRBJ1-2; no clear D gene. The CDR3 spans 12 residues. The ends were cut back, 1 base at V and 11 bases at J, with 11 bases in the middle. From germline, CDR1 is SGHTA and CDR2 FQGNSA.